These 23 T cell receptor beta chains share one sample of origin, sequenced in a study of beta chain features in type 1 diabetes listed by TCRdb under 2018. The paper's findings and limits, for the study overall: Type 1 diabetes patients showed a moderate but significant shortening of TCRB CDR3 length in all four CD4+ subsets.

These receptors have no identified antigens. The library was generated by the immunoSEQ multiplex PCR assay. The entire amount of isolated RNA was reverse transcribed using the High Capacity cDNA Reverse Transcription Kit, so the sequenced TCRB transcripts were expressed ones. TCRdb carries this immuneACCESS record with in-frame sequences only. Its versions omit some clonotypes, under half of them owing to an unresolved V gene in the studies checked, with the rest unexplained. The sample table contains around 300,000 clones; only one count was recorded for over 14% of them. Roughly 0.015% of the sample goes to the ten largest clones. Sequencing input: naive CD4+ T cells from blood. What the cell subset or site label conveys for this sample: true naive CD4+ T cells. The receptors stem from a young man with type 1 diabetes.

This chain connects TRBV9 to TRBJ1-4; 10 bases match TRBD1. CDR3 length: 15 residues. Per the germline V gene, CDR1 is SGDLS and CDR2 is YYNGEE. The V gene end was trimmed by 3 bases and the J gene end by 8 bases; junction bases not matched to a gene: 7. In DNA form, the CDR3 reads TGTGCCAGCAGCGCGCTGACAGGGGGCAGCGAAAAACTGTTTTTT. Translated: CASSALTGGSEKLFF.

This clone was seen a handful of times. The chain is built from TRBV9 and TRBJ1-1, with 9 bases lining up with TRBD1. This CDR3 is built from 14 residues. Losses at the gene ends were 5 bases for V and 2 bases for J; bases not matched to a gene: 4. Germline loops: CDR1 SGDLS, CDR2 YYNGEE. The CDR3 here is CASSTTGGNTEAFF. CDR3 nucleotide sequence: TGTGCCAGCAGTACGACAGGGGGAAACACTGAAGCTTTCTTT.

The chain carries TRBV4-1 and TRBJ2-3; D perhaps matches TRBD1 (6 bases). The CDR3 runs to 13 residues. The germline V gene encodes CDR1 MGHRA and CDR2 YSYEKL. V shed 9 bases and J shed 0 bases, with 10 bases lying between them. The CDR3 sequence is CARGGISTDTQYF. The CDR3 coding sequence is TGCGCCAGAGGGGGAATTAGCACAGATACGCAGTATTTT.

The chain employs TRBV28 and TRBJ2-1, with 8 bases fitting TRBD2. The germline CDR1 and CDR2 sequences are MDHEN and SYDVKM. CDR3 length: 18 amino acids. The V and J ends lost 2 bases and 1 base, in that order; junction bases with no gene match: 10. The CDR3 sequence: CASSLIRLAGVSYNEQFF. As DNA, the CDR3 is TGTGCCAGCAGTTTAATAAGGCTAGCGGGCGTATCCTACAATGAGCAGTTCTTC.

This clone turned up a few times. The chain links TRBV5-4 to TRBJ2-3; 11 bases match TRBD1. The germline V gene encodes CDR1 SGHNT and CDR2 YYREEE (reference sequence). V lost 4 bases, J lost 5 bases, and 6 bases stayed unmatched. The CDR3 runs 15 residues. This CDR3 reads CASSLGTGGVDTQYF. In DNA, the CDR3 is TGTGCCAGCAGCCTCGGGACAGGGGGGGTAGATACGCAGTATTTT.

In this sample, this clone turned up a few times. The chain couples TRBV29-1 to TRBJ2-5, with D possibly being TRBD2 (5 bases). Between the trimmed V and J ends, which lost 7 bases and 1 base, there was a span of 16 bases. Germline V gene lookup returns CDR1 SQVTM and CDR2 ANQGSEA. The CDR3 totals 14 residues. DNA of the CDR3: TGCAGCGCTGCGGAGACTAATTTCCAAGAGACCCAGTACTTC. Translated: CSAAETNFQETQYF.

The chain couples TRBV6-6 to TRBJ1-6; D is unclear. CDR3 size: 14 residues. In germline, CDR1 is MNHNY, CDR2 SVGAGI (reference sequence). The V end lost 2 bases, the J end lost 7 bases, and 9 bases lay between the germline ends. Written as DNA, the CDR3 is TGTGCCAGCAGTTACGCAGGAATCAATTCACCCCTCCACTTT. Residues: CASSYAGINSPLHF.

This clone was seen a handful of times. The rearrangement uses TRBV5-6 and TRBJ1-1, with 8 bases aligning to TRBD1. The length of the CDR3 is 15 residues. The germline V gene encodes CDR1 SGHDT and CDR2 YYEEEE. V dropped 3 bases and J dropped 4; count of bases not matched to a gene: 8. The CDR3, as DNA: TGTGCCAGCAGCTCGCCCGCACAGGGGGGCACTGAAGCTTTCTTT. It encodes CASSSPAQGGTEAFF.

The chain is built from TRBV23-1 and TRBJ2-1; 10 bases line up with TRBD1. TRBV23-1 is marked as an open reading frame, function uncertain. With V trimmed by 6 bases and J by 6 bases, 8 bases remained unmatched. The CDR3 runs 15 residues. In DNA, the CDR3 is TGCGCCAGCAGCCGGCGGGACAGGGGTTTCAATGAGCAGTTCTTC. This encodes CASSRRDRGFNEQFF.

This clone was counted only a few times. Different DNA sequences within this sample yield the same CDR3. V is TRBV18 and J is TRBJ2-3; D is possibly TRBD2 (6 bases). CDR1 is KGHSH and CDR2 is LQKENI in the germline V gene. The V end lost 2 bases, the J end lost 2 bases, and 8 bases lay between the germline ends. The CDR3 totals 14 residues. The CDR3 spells CASSPSGDTDTQYF. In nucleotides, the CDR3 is TGTGCCAGCTCACCATCGGGAGACACAGATACGCAGTATTTT.

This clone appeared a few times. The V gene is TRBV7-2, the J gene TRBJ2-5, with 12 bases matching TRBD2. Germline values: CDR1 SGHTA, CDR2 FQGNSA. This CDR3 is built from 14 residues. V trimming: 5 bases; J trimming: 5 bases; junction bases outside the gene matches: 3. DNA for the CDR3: TGTGCCAGCAGCCGGGGGACTAGCGGGGAGACCCAGTACTTC. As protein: CASSRGTSGETQYF.

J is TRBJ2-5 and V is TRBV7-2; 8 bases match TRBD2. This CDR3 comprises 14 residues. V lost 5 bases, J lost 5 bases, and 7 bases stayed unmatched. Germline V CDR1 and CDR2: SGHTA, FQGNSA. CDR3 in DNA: TGTGCCAGCAGCCCCCAGCGGGGGTTGGAGACCCAGTACTTC. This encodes CASSPQRGLETQYF.

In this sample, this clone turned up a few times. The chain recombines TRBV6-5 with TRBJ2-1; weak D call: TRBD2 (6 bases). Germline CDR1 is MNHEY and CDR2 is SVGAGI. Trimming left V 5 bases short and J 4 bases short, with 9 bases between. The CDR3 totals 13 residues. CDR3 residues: CASSHRGYNEQFF. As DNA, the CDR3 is TGTGCCAGCAGTCACCGGGGGTACAATGAGCAGTTCTTC.

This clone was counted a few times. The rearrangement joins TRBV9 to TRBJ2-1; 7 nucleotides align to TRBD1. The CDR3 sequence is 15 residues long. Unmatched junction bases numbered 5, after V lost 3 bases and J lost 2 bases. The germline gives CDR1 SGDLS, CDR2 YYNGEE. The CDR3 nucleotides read TGTGCCAGCAGCGCTACCGGGACAGCCTACAATGAGCAGTTCTTC. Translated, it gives CASSATGTAYNEQFF.

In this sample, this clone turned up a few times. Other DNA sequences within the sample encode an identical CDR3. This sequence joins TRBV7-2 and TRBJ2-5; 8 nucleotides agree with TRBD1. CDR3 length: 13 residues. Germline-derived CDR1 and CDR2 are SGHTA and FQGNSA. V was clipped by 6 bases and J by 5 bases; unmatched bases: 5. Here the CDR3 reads CASSFQGAETQYF. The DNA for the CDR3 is TGTGCCAGCAGTTTTCAGGGGGCGGAGACCCAGTACTTC.

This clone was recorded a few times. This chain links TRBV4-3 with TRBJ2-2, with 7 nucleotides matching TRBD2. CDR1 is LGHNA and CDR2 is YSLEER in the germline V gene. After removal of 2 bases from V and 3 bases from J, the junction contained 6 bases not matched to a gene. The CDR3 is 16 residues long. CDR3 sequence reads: CASSQLLARDTGELFF. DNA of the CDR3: TGCGCCAGCAGCCAATTACTAGCGAGGGACACCGGGGAGCTGTTTTTT.

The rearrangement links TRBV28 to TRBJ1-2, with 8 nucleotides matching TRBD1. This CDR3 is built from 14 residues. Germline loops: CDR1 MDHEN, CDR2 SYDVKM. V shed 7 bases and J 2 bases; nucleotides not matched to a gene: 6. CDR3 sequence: CASNQGASNYGYTF. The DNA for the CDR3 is TGTGCCAGCAACCAGGGGGCGTCAAACTATGGCTACACCTTC.

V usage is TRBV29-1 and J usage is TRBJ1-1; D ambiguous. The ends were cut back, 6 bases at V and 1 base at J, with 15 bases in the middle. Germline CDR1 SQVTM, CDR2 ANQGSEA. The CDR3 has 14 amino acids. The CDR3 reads CSVHLGRRNTEAFF. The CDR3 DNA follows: TGCAGCGTCCACCTGGGGAGGCGGAACACTGAAGCTTTCTTT. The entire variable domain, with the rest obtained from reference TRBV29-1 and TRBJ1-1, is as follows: SAVISQKPSRDICQRGTSLTIQCQVDSQVTMMFWYRQQPGQSLTLIATANQGSEATYESGFVIDKFPISRPNLTFSTLTVSNMSPEDSSIYLCSVHLGRRNTEAFFGQGTRLTVV.

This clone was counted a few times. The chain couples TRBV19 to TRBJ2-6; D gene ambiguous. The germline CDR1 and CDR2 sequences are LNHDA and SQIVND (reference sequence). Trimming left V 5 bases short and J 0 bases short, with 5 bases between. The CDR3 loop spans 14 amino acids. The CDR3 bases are TGTGCCAGTAGTGGCTTCTCTGGGGCCAACGTCCTGACTTTC. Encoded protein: CASSGFSGANVLTF.

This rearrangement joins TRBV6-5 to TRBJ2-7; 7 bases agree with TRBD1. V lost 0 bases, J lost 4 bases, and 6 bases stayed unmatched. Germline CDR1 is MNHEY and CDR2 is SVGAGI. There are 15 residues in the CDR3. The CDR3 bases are TGTGCCAGCAGTTACTCGACACAGGGGATTTACGAGCAGTACTTC. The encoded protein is CASSYSTQGIYEQYF.

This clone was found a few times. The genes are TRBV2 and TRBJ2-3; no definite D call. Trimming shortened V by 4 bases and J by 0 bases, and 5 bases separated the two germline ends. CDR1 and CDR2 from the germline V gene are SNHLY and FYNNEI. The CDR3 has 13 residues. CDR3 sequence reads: CASSAESTDTQYF. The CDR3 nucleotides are TGTGCCAGCAGTGCTGAGAGCACAGATACGCAGTATTTT.

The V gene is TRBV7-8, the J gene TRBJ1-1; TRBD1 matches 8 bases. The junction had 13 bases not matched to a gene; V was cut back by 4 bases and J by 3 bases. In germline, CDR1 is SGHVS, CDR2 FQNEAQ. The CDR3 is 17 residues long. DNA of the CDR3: TGTGCCAGCAGCTCGCGACCCAGGGGGCTGGGGGACACTGAAGCTTTCTTT. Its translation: CASSSRPRGLGDTEAFF.

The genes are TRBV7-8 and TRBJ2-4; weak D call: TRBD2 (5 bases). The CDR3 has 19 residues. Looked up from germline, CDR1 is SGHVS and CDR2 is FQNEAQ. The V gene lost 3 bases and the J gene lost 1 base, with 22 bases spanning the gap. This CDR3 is CASSFIPGGRSVAKNIQYF. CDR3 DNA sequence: TGTGCCAGCAGCTTTATTCCAGGCGGGCGGAGCGTGGCCAAAAACATTCAGTACTTC. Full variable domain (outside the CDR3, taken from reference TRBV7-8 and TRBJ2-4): GAGVSQSPRYKVAKRGQDVALRCDPISGHVSLFWYQQALGQGPEFLTYFQNEAQLDKSGLPSDRFFAERPEGSVSTLKIQRTQQEDSAVYLCASSFIPGGRSVAKNIQYFGAGTRLSVL.